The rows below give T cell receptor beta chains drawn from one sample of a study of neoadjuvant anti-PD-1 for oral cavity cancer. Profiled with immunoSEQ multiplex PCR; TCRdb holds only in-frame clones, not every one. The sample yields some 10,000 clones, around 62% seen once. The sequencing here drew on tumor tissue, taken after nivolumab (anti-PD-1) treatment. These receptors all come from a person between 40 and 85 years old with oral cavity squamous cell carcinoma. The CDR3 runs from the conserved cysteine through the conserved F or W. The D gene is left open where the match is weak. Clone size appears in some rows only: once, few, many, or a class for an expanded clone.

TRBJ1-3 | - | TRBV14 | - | CASSQAAFSGNTIYF | TGTGCCAGCAGCCAAGCGGCGTTCTCTGGAAACACCATATATTTT
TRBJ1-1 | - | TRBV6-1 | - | CASSEITSNTEAFF | TGTGCCAGCAGTGAAATAACGTCGAACACTGAAGCTTTCTTT
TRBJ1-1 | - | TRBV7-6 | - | CASSLVATEAFF | TGTGCCAGCAGCTTAGTTGCGACTGAAGCTTTCTTT
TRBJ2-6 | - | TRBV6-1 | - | CASLRGPGANVLTF | TGTGCCAGCTTGCGTGGTCCCGGGGCCAACGTCCTGACTTTC
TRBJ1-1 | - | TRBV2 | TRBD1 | CAAMGTGNTEAFF | TGTGCCGCGATGGGGACAGGGAACACTGAAGCTTTCTTT
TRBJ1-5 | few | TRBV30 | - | CAWSVRGGNQPQHF | TGTGCCTGGAGTGTCCGTGGGGGCAATCAGCCCCAGCATTTT
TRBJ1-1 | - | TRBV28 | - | CASSLAPPNTEAFF | TGTGCCAGCAGTTTGGCCCCTCCGAACACTGAAGCTTTCTTT
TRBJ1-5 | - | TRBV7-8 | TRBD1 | CASSLRTGSNQPQHF | TGTGCCAGCAGCCTTCGGACAGGGAGCAATCAGCCCCAGCATTTT
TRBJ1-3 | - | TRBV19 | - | CASSWDGKTSSTIYF | TGTGCCAGTAGCTGGGACGGAAAAACGAGTAGCACCATATATTTT
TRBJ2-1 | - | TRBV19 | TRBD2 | CASSIPSGSFNEQFF | TGTGCCAGTAGTATACCTAGCGGGAGCTTCAATGAGCAGTTCTTC
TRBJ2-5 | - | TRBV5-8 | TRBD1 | CASSLQGNGETQYF | TGTGCCAGCAGCTTACAGGGGAATGGGGAGACCCAGTACTTC
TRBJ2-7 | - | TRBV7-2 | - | CASSHSQTGLSYEQYF | TGTGCCAGCAGCCATTCCCAGACAGGTCTCTCCTACGAGCAGTACTTC
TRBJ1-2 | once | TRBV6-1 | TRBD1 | CASSDNTGAGYGYTF | TGTGCCAGCAGTGATAATACAGGGGCCGGTTATGGCTACACCTTC
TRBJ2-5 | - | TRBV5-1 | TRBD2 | CASSAPSAGGRQETQYF | TGCGCCAGCAGCGCCCCGAGTGCGGGGGGGCGCCAAGAGACCCAGTACTTC
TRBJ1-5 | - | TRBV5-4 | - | CASSLDGDQPQHF | TGTGCCAGCAGCTTGGATGGGGATCAGCCCCAGCATTTT
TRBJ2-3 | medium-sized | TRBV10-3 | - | CAISESGRGTDTQYF | TGTGCCATCAGTGAGTCCGGCAGGGGAACAGATACGCAGTATTTT
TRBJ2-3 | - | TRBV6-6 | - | CASSYSGGGTDTQYF | TGTGCCAGCAGTTACTCAGGAGGGGGGACAGATACGCAGTATTTT
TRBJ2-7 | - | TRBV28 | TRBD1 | CASSLLGQGYEQYF | TGTGCCAGCAGTTTACTGGGACAGGGGTACGAGCAGTACTTC
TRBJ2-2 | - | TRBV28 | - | CASSLTQGWSGELFF | TGTGCCAGCAGTTTAACGCAGGGGTGGTCCGGGGAGCTGTTTTTT
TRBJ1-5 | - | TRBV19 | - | CASSIGPGVYSNQPQHF | TGTGCCAGTAGTATAGGCCCTGGAGTATATAGCAATCAGCCCCAGCATTTT
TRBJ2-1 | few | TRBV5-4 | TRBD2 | CATSPGGSNEQFF | TGTGCCACCTCGCCCGGCGGGAGCAATGAGCAGTTCTTC
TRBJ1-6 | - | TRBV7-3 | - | CASSQGNSPLHF | TGTGCCAGCAGCCAGGGTAATTCACCCCTCCACTTT
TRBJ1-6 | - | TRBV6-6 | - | CASRGGVNNSPLHF | TGTGCCAGCAGAGGGGGAGTTAATAATTCACCCCTCCACTTT
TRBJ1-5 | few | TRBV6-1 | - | CASSTGTSNQPQHF | TGTGCCAGCAGTACAGGGACTAGCAATCAGCCCCAGCATTTT
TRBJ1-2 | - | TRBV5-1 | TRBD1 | CASSWGQGLYGYTF | TGCGCCAGCAGCTGGGGACAGGGCCTCTATGGCTACACCTTC
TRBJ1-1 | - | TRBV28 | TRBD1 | CASSSVQGAANTEAFF | TGTGCCAGCAGTTCGGTTCAGGGGGCGGCGAACACTGAAGCTTTCTTT
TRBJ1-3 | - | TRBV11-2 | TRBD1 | CASSSGGTGGPGNTIYF | TGTGCCAGCAGCTCAGGGGGGACGGGCGGACCTGGAAACACCATATATTTT
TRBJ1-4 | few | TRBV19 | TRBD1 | CASHFRTGEEKLFF | TGTGCCAGTCACTTCCGGACAGGAGAGGAAAAACTGTTTTTT
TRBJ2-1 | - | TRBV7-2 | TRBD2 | CASSGASGDSRNEQFF | TGTGCCAGCAGCGGGGCTAGCGGGGACTCTAGAAATGAGCAGTTCTTC
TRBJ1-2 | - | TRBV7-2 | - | CASSLSYGYTF | TGTGCCAGCAGCTTAAGCTATGGCTACACCTTC
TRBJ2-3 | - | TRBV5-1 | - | CASSLARRDTDTQYF | TGCGCCAGCAGCTTGGCCAGGCGAGACACAGATACGCAGTATTTT
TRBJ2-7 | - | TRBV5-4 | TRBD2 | CASSLGGLGSYEQYF | TGTGCCAGCAGCTTAGGGGGACTAGGTTCCTACGAGCAGTACTTC
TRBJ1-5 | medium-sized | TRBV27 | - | CASRDSGRGLNQPQHF | TGTGCCAGCAGGGACTCCGGAAGGGGTCTGAATCAGCCCCAGCATTTT
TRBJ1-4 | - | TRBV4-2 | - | CASSQDAGLGGEKLFF | TGTGCCAGCAGCCAAGATGCCGGTTTGGGAGGTGAAAAACTGTTTTTT
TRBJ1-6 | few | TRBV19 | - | CASIPPGRDSPLHF | TGTGCCAGTATCCCTCCGGGGCGAGATTCACCCCTCCACTTT
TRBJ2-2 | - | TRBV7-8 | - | CASSLGIREWAGELFF | TGTGCCAGCAGCTTGGGGATTCGGGAGTGGGCCGGGGAGCTGTTTTTT
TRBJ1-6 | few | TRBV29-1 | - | CSDERGYNSPLHF | TGCAGCGACGAACGGGGTTATAATTCACCCCTCCACTTT
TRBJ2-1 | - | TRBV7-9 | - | CASSLGTGFSYNEQFF | TGTGCCAGCAGCTTAGGGACGGGTTTCTCCTACAATGAGCAGTTCTTC
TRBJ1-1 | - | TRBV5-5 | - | CASTPRGRNTEAFF | TGTGCCAGCACCCCCAGGGGACGAAACACTGAAGCTTTCTTT
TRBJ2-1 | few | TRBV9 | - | CASSVSDTSYNEQFF | TGTGCCAGCAGCGTCTCTGACACCTCTTACAATGAGCAGTTCTTC
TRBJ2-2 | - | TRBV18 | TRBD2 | CASSDLAGGGTGELFF | TGTGCCAGCTCCGATCTAGCGGGAGGAGGCACCGGGGAGCTGTTTTTT
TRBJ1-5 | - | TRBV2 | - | CASSHGTSNQPQHF | TGTGCCAGCAGTCACGGGACTTCGAATCAGCCCCAGCATTTT
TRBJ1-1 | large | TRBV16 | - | CASSPTRRATEAFF | TGTGCCAGCAGCCCTACTAGGAGGGCCACTGAAGCTTTCTTT
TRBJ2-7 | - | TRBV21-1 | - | CASSEGFRSSYEQYF | TGTGCCAGCAGCGAGGGATTCAGGAGCTCCTACGAGCAGTACTTC
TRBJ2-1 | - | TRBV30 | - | CAWSVLEGEQFF | TGTGCCTGGAGTGTACTGGAGGGTGAGCAGTTCTTC
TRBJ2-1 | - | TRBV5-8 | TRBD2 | CASRGLAGTYNEQFF | TGTGCCAGCAGAGGACTAGCGGGAACCTACAATGAGCAGTTCTTC
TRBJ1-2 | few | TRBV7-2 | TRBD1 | CASSYDRGPNYGYTF | TGTGCCAGCAGCTACGACAGGGGCCCTAACTATGGCTACACCTTC
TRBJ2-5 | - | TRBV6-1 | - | CASSGVGAPPQYF | TGTGCCAGCAGTGGGGTGGGGGCCCCGCCCCAGTACTTC
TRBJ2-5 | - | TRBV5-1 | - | CASSLAGSQETQYF | TGCGCCAGCAGCTTGGCAGGGAGCCAAGAGACCCAGTACTTC
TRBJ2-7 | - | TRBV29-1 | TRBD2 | CSVEDPAGGYEQYF | TGCAGCGTTGAAGATCCAGCGGGAGGCTACGAGCAGTACTTC
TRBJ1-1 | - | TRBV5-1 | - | CASSTRGGNTEAFF | TGCGCCAGCAGTACCCGGGGAGGGAACACTGAAGCTTTCTTT
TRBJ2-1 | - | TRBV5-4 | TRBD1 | CASSLAWGTGDNEQFF | TGTGCCAGCAGCTTGGCTTGGGGGACAGGGGACAATGAGCAGTTCTTC
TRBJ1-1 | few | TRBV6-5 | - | CASSPRGQGTEAFF | TGTGCCAGCAGTCCCCGAGGGCAGGGGACTGAAGCTTTCTTT
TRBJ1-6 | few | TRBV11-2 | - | CASSLSTILHF | TGTGCCAGCAGCTTATCTACGATCCTCCACTTT
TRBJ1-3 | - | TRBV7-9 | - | CASSSPGQGSGNTIYF | TGTGCCAGCAGCAGCCCCGGCCAGGGGTCCGGAAACACCATATATTTT